This T cell receptor (beta chain) stems from a study of blood T cell repertoires in COVID-19. Method: immunoSEQ multiplex PCR; TCRdb's copy keeps in-frame clones and lacks some. The sample has more than 140,000 clones, 65% to 90% seen once; the top ten hold approximately 7.1%. This CDR3 comprises 16 residues. Germline assignment: CDR1 MGHDK and CDR2 SYGVNS. V was clipped by 5 bases and J by 0 bases; unmatched bases: 9. Sequencing input: peripheral blood. The chain combines TRBV25-1 with TRBJ1-1, with 7 bases fitting TRBD1. The sequence was collected from a woman between 50 and 59 years old in a cohort sampled during active or convalescent COVID-19. DNA for the CDR3: TGTGCCAGCAGTAGAACGACAGGGATCATGAACACTGAAGCTTTCTTT. Translating gives CASSRTTGIMNTEAFF.